The subject of this entry is one TCR beta chain. As to time point: sample taken at primary tumor resection. The approximately 78 donors had untreated early-stage non-small cell lung cancer. The record originates from a study of spatial heterogeneity in lung cancer. In the library, each TCR cDNA molecule bore its own unique molecular identifier. TCRdb itself ran the 5' RACE reads through MiXCR, one entry per CDR3 protein. The sample has some 38,000 distinct CDR3 sequences; under 4% are singletons. The V gene end was trimmed by 0 bases and the J gene end by 3 bases; junction bases not matched to a gene: 10. The CDR3 contains 17 residues. The germline V gene has CDR1 SNHLY and CDR2 FYNNEI.

Sequences were derived from normal lung tissue next to the tumor, sampled at surgery. The TCR comes from a male donor with early-stage non-small cell lung cancer. The chain uses TRBV2 and TRBJ2-5; 7 bases are shared with TRBD2. CDR3 in DNA: TGTGCCAGCAGTGAAGCGCGTGTAGCGGGCTTAAAAGAGACCCAGTACTTC. Its protein product is CASSEARVAGLKETQYF.